This record covers a single T cell receptor beta chain. The data belong to a study of blood T cell repertoires in COVID-19. The wider study: COVID-19 samples, acute and convalescent, were from the United States, Italy and Spain. Sources were T cells, B-cell-depleted T cells, or PBMCs; the material itself was cDNA or gDNA.

As processed by the authors: Using reference gene primer amplification, nucleated cell counts were estimated. Produced via immunoSEQ multiplex PCR; TCRdb's table is partial and in-frame only. The V and J calls and clone size are taken from that table; D and trimming were inferred from the DNA. The table shows 100,000 to 150,000 clones, with around two thirds occurring only once. The clonotype originates from a woman between 65 and 79 years old with acute or convalescent COVID-19. What was sequenced was peripheral blood.

CDR3 loop: CASSPRTGPGELFF. The CDR3 DNA reads TGTGCCAGCAGCCCCCGGACAGGGCCCGGGGAGCTGTTTTTT. The rearrangement uses TRBV9 and TRBJ2-2, with 8 bases identical to TRBD1. Germline V gene sequence: CDR1 SGDLS, CDR2 YYNGEE. This CDR3 has 14 amino acids. V lost 4 bases and J lost 6; bases outside the gene matches: 5. Based on the CDR3 plus reference TRBV9 and TRBJ2-2, the full variable domain is DSGVTQTPKHLITATGQRVTLRCSPRSGDLSVYWYQQSLDQGLQFLIQYYNGEERAKGNILERFSAQQFPDLHSELNLSSLELGDSALYFCASSPRTGPGELFFGEGSRLTVL.